These T cell receptor beta chains were read from a single sample in a study of early T cells in non-severe SARS-CoV-2 infection. TCRdb fed the 5' RACE reads into MiXCR, producing one record per CDR3 protein. Of 88,000 or so distinct CDR3 sequences in the sample, 15% were seen once. Specimen: whole blood. The receptors shown here come from an adult who was a healthcare worker with PCR-confirmed SARS-CoV-2 infection or an uninfected control (not recorded which). The CDR3 runs from the conserved cysteine through the conserved F or W. D genes are given only for firm matches. The size field is filled for only some rows; it gives once, few, many or a size class.

V	D	size	J	CDR3	DNA
TRBV29-1	.	few	TRBJ2-1	CSVVRPPNEQFF	TGCAGCGTTGTAAGACCGCCCAATGAGCAGTTCTTC
TRBV7-6	TRBD2	many	TRBJ2-1	CASRPLAGSRYNEQFF	TGTGCCAGCAGGCCTCTAGCGGGGAGTCGGTACAATGAGCAGTTCTTC
TRBV2	.	few	TRBJ2-7	CASSDRAAIYEQYF	TGTGCCAGCAGTGATAGGGCAGCCATCTACGAGCAGTACTTC
TRBV20-1	.	.	TRBJ1-2	CSAREMGDGYTF	TGCAGTGCTAGAGAAATGGGGGATGGCTACACCTTC
TRBV20-1	.	.	TRBJ1-5	CSASDRDQPQHF	TGCAGTGCTAGCGACAGAGATCAGCCCCAGCATTTT
TRBV28	TRBD1	few	TRBJ2-4	CASSPVPGQGKRNIQYF	TGTGCCAGCAGTCCCGTCCCGGGACAGGGGAAGAGGAACATTCAGTACTTC
TRBV28	.	.	TRBJ2-7	CASRPAWTDPREQYF	TGTGCCAGCAGGCCTGCTTGGACGGACCCCCGCGAGCAGTACTTC
TRBV20-1	.	few	TRBJ2-3	CGPSLMDTQYF	TGCGGGCCAAGCTTAATGGATACGCAGTATTTT
TRBV6-5	.	many	TRBJ1-1	CASSSQGNTEAFF	TGTGCCAGCAGTTCCCAGGGCAACACTGAAGCTTTCTTT
TRBV12-3/TRBV12-4	.	.	TRBJ2-7	CASSFGGATYEQYF	TGTGCCAGCAGTTTCGGCGGGGCCACATACGAGCAGTACTTC
TRBV28	.	.	TRBJ2-5	CASSLTGTKRETQYF	TGTGCCAGCAGTCTCACCGGGACCAAAAGGGAGACCCAGTACTTC
TRBV3-1	.	few	TRBJ2-7	CASSAQGGRASYEQYF	TGTGCCAGCAGCGCCCAAGGAGGGAGAGCGTCCTACGAGCAGTACTTC
TRBV7-6	TRBD2	few	TRBJ2-1	CASQTGKTSGESNEQFF	TGTGCCAGCCAGACAGGGAAGACTAGCGGGGAGTCCAATGAGCAGTTCTTC
TRBV21-1	.	few	TRBJ2-5	CASSNDPCRQETQYF	TGTGCCAGCAGCAACGACCCGTGTCGGCAAGAGACCCAGTACTTC
TRBV6-6	.	few	TRBJ2-1	CASSYDRHNEQFF	TGTGCCAGCAGTTATGACCGTCACAATGAGCAGTTCTTC
TRBV29-1	TRBD1	.	TRBJ1-1	CSARGQGITEAFF	TGCAGCGCCCGGGGACAGGGGATAACTGAAGCTTTCTTT
TRBV30	TRBD1	few	TRBJ2-7	CAWRGQGTYEQYF	TGTGCCTGGCGCGGACAGGGTACTTACGAGCAGTACTTC
TRBV7-6	.	many	TRBJ2-7	CASSSELYLGEQYF	TGTGCCAGCTCTAGCGAACTCTACTTGGGGGAGCAGTACTTC
TRBV10-3	TRBD2	few	TRBJ2-4	CAISERGRVQYF	TGTGCCATCAGTGAGCGCGGGAGGGTTCAGTACTTC
TRBV18	TRBD2	many	TRBJ2-7	CASSPPGLAYEQYF	TGTGCCAGCTCACCCCCGGGACTAGCGTACGAGCAGTACTTC
TRBV5-1	TRBD1	few	TRBJ2-7	CASSKGQGNYEQYF	TGCGCCAGCAGCAAGGGACAGGGGAACTACGAGCAGTACTTC
TRBV27	.	few	TRBJ2-7	CASKPAEGLRGEQYF	TGTGCCAGCAAACCCGCTGAGGGTCTAAGGGGCGAGCAGTACTTC
TRBV20-1	.	.	TRBJ2-7	CSARPDRGSYEQYF	TGCAGTGCTAGACCCGACCGAGGCTCCTACGAGCAGTACTTC
TRBV27	.	many	TRBJ2-1	CASRGGDTSYNEQFF	TGTGCCAGCAGAGGCGGGGATACCTCCTACAATGAGCAGTTCTTC
TRBV19	.	few	TRBJ1-5	CASSIVASGGQPQHF	TGTGCCAGTAGTATTGTGGCCTCTGGGGGTCAGCCCCAGCATTTT
TRBV5-4	.	.	TRBJ2-3	CASSLSLVPTQYF	TGTGCCAGCAGCTTGTCGCTAGTGCCTACGCAGTATTTT
TRBV20-1	TRBD1	.	TRBJ2-4	CSANFGDRENIQYF	TGCAGTGCTAATTTCGGAGACAGGGAAAACATTCAGTACTTC
TRBV4-1	.	.	TRBJ2-7	CASSHAASYEQYF	TGCGCCAGCAGCCACGCAGCCTCCTACGAGCAGTACTTC
TRBV7-6	TRBD2	.	TRBJ2-1	CASSLDWTRGPNEQFF	TGTGCCAGCAGCTTAGATTGGACTAGAGGCCCCAATGAGCAGTTCTTC
TRBV2	TRBD2	few	TRBJ2-1	CATRLTSGSLNEQFF	TGTGCCACCCGACTGACTAGCGGGAGTCTCAATGAGCAGTTCTTC
TRBV29-1	.	.	TRBJ2-7	CSGQEQGSGEQYF	TGCAGCGGCCAGGAGCAGGGTTCGGGCGAGCAGTACTTC
TRBV29-1	TRBD1	many	TRBJ1-2	CSVFDSGTGGNGYTF	TGCAGCGTTTTCGATTCCGGGACAGGGGGGAATGGCTACACCTTC
TRBV6-5	.	few	TRBJ1-4	CASGFPGHEKEKLFF	TGTGCCAGCGGGTTCCCGGGACATGAAAAAGAAAAACTGTTTTTT
TRBV20-1	.	.	TRBJ1-3	CSARGRGSSGNTIYF	TGCAGTGCTAGGGGCAGGGGCTCCTCTGGAAACACCATATATTTT
TRBV4-1	TRBD1	many	TRBJ2-2	CASSQRTGSNTGELFF	TGCGCCAGCAGCCAAAGGACAGGATCGAACACCGGGGAGCTGTTTTTT
TRBV30	.	few	TRBJ2-3	CAWSSTDTQYF	TGTGCCTGGAGTTCGACAGATACGCAGTATTTT
TRBV20-1	TRBD1	.	TRBJ2-3	CSASSQGGTDTQYF	TGCAGTGCTAGCTCCCAGGGGGGCACAGATACGCAGTATTTT
TRBV4-1	.	.	TRBJ2-7	CASSRAGPPFHEQYF	TGCGCCAGCAGCCGAGCCGGGCCCCCCTTCCACGAGCAGTACTTC
TRBV28	TRBD2	many	TRBJ2-1	CASSFGLADHISYNEQFF	TGTGCCAGCAGTTTCGGACTAGCGGACCATATTTCCTACAATGAGCAGTTCTTC
TRBV25-1	.	many	TRBJ2-2	CASRPGLGGGSAGELFF	TGTGCCAGCAGACCGGGACTAGGGGGCGGGAGCGCCGGGGAGCTGTTTTTT
TRBV21-1	.	many	TRBJ2-7	CASSMRDRPENEQYF	TGTGCCAGCAGCATGAGGGACAGACCAGAGAACGAGCAGTACTTC
TRBV2	.	few	TRBJ2-3	CASSATEPFDTQYF	TGTGCCAGCAGTGCAACAGAGCCCTTCGATACGCAGTATTTT
TRBV5-6	TRBD2	.	TRBJ2-5	CASSLETSIKTQYF	TGTGCCAGCAGCTTGGAGACTAGCATAAAGACCCAGTACTTC
TRBV14	TRBD2	many	TRBJ2-3	CASGLADTDTQYF	TGTGCCAGCGGGCTAGCGGACACAGATACGCAGTATTTT
TRBV6-5	.	.	TRBJ2-6	CASSYSTKTGSGANVLTF	TGTGCCAGCAGTTACTCGACCAAGACAGGCTCTGGGGCCAACGTCCTGACTTTC
TRBV7-9	.	few	TRBJ2-4	CASSLGTHSTYVAKNIQYF	TGTGCCAGCAGCTTAGGAACACACAGCACCTATGTAGCCAAAAACATTCAGTACTTC
TRBV11-2	.	many	TRBJ2-7	CASSSSSYEQYF	TGTGCCAGCAGCTCCTCCAGCTACGAGCAGTACTTC
TRBV7-2	.	.	TRBJ2-3	CASSTQRGDTQYF	TGTGCCAGCAGCACGCAGAGGGGGGATACGCAGTATTTT
TRBV18	.	few	TRBJ2-1	CASSVSYNEQFF	TGTGCCAGCTCGGTTTCCTACAATGAGCAGTTCTTC
TRBV5-1	.	many	TRBJ2-7	CASSFGGGAEQYF	TGCGCCAGCAGCTTCGGGGGAGGAGCCGAGCAGTACTTC
TRBV5-5	.	.	TRBJ2-6	CASWPRDGANVLTF	TGTGCCAGCTGGCCGCGGGACGGGGCCAACGTCCTGACTTTC
TRBV7-2	.	many	TRBJ2-1	CASSSPGEGYNEQFF	TGTGCCAGCAGCTCACCGGGAGAGGGGTACAATGAGCAGTTCTTC
TRBV28	TRBD2	.	TRBJ2-7	CASSLLAGHRTYEQYF	TGTGCCAGCAGTTTATTAGCGGGACATCGAACCTACGAGCAGTACTTC
TRBV10-2	.	.	TRBJ1-1	CASSQRGRVAEAFF	TGCGCCAGCAGCCAAAGGGGGAGGGTTGCTGAAGCTTTCTTT
TRBV10-2	.	.	TRBJ2-5	CASSQVLQETQYF	TGCGCCAGCAGTCAGGTACTACAAGAGACCCAGTACTTC
TRBV7-9	.	few	TRBJ2-7	CASSKLPFPSGGYEQYF	TGTGCCAGCAGCAAACTCCCCTTCCCTAGTGGAGGGTACGAGCAGTACTTC
TRBV6-5	.	.	TRBJ2-7	CASSFQGEQYF	TGTGCCAGCAGTTTCCAGGGGGAGCAGTACTTC
TRBV6-1	.	.	TRBJ2-2	CASSEGQGGTGELFF	TGTGCCAGCAGTGAAGGACAGGGAGGCACCGGGGAGCTGTTTTTT
TRBV20-1	TRBD2	.	TRBJ2-5	CSAGLAETQYF	TGCAGTGCTGGACTAGCGGAGACCCAGTACTTC
TRBV7-9	.	few	TRBJ2-1	CASSLGPGDRVEQFF	TGTGCCAGCAGCCTAGGACCGGGAGATCGGGTTGAGCAGTTCTTC